A single sample is the source of the 21 T cell receptor beta chains below, sequenced in a study of OX40 agonist ivuxolimab in advanced cancers. The table came from immunoSEQ multiplex PCR; TCRdb's copy has only in-frame clones and leaves some out. The sample carries about 69,000 clones, roughly 87% recorded once. The sample here was CD4+ or CD8+ T cells sorted from blood, taken in a trial of the OX40 agonist ivuxolimab. These receptors originate from an adult with an advanced solid tumor such as melanoma, head and neck, liver or kidney cancer.

The J gene is TRBJ1-5, the V gene TRBV28, with D maybe TRBD1 (6 bases). Germline loops: CDR1 MDHEN, CDR2 SYDVKM. V was pared by 4 bases and J by 3 bases, with 7 bases between. The CDR3 has 13 amino acids. Written as DNA, the CDR3 is TGTGCCAGCAGTTGGACAGACAATCAGCCCCAGCATTTT. Translated, it gives CASSWTDNQPQHF.

This chain uses TRBV29-1 with TRBJ2-5; 14 bases are shared with TRBD2. Per the germline V gene, CDR1 is SQVTM and CDR2 is ANQGSEA. This CDR3 contains 13 residues. V lost 7 bases and J lost 5; bases outside the gene matches: 3. The CDR3 nucleotides read TGCAGCGCTGGGACTAGCGGGGGCGAGACCCAGTACTTC. Its protein product is CSAGTSGGETQYF.

The rearrangement links TRBV7-3 to TRBJ2-5; D may be TRBD1 (5 bases). The CDR3 consists of 13 residues. Looked up from germline, CDR1 is SGHTA and CDR2 is FQGTGA. Deletions cut 4 bases from V and 4 bases from J, with 10 bases between. As DNA, the CDR3 is TGTGCCAGCAGCTGGACGCAGGGAGAGACCCAGTACTTC. Its translation is CASSWTQGETQYF. Based on the CDR3 plus reference TRBV7-3 and TRBJ2-5, the full variable domain is GAGVSQTPSNKVTEKGKYVELRCDPISGHTALYWYRQSLGQGPEFLIYFQGTGAADDSGLPNDRFFAVRPEGSVSTLKIQRTERGDSAVYLCASSWTQGETQYFGPGTRLLVL.

CDR3 in DNA: TGTGCCAGCAGTTATGACAGCAGCAGGTCATATGGCTACACCTTC. The encoded protein is CASSYDSSRSYGYTF. This chain uses TRBV6-5 with TRBJ1-2, with TRBD1 as a possible D gene (5 bases). The CDR3 spans 15 residues. Between the trimmed V and J ends, which lost 3 bases and 5 bases, there was a span of 16 bases. The germline CDR1 and CDR2 sequences are MNHEY and SVGAGI.

The genes are TRBV27 and TRBJ1-2; 7 positions agree with TRBD1. This CDR3 region has 13 residues. Trimming removed 11 bases from V and 2 bases from J; junction bases left unmatched: 8. CDR1 is MNHEY, CDR2 SMNVEV, per germline (reference sequence). The CDR3 DNA reads TGTGCCTCCAAGCTACAGGGGAACTATGGCTACACCTTC. Translation: CASKLQGNYGYTF.

This sequence joins TRBV28 and TRBJ1-2; D is ambiguous. Germline V gene lookup returns CDR1 MDHEN and CDR2 SYDVKM. This CDR3 contains 12 residues. Deletions cut 6 bases from V and 0 bases from J, with 5 bases between. CDR3 residues: CASSNTNYGYTF. Here the CDR3 DNA reads TGTGCCAGCAGCAACACTAACTATGGCTACACCTTC.

The rearrangement uses TRBV28 and TRBJ2-5, with 7 bases matching TRBD1. CDR3 length: 14 amino acids. CDR1 MDHEN and CDR2 SYDVKM come from the germline V gene. V dropped 5 bases and J dropped 8; count of bases not matched to a gene: 11. CDR3 sequence: CASSKGGQVRTQYF. The CDR3 DNA is TGTGCCAGCAGTAAAGGGGGCCAAGTCCGTACCCAGTACTTC. The full variable domain, its missing parts supplied by reference TRBV28 and TRBJ2-5, is DVKVTQSSRYLVKRTGEKVFLECVQDMDHENMFWYRQDPGLGLRLIYFSYDVKMKEKGDIPEGYSVSREKKERFSLILESASTNQTSMYLCASSKGGQVRTQYFGPGTRLLVL.

CDR3 coding DNA: TGTGCCAGCTACGGGGGGGCCGTTGAGCAGTTCTTC. Its translation is CASYGGAVEQFF. The chain recombines TRBV21-1 with TRBJ2-1; no check of the table's D call, TRBD2, against the DNA was made. TRBV21-1 is designated a pseudogene. This CDR3 comprises 12 residues.

This clone was detected only a few times. The chain recombines TRBV7-9 with TRBJ1-2, with D possibly being TRBD1 (6 bases). Germline V gene data show CDR1 as SEHNR and CDR2 as FQNEAQ (reference sequence). Deletions cut 4 bases from V and 2 bases from J, with 11 bases between. CDR3 size: 14 residues. This CDR3 is CASSSQGRNYGYTF. The CDR3 DNA follows: TGTGCCAGCAGCTCCCAGGGGAGGAACTATGGCTACACCTTC.

V gene TRBV10-3 combines with J gene TRBJ1-5; D remains ambiguous. The CDR3 runs to 15 residues. Germline CDR1 and CDR2: ENHRY and SYGVKD. V was pared by 3 bases and J by 1 base, with 10 bases between. The DNA for the CDR3 is TGTGCCATCAGTGATAGGGCCGTAAGCAATCAGCCCCAGCATTTT. It specifies CAISDRAVSNQPQHF.

The rearrangement uses TRBV28 and TRBJ1-2; D not certain. The CDR3 covers 15 residues. Trimming removed 2 bases from V and 2 bases from J, with 12 bases in between. From germline, CDR1 is MDHEN and CDR2 SYDVKM. CDR3 sequence: CASSLVVGGNYGYTF. In nucleotides, the CDR3 is TGTGCCAGCAGTTTAGTGGTGGGTGGCAACTATGGCTACACCTTC.

The chain's CDR3 is CASSLSGPDSNQPQHF. The CDR3 nucleotides read TGTGCCAGCAGTTTATCCGGCCCTGATAGCAATCAGCCCCAGCATTTT. J is TRBJ1-5 and V is TRBV28; D unresolved. V was clipped by 1 base and J by 0 bases, with 10 bases between them. The CDR3 length is 16 residues. Germline V CDR1 and CDR2: MDHEN, SYDVKM.

The chain uses TRBV10-2 and TRBJ2-7, with unresolved D. The germline gives CDR1 WSHSY, CDR2 SAAADI. V was cut by 6 bases and J by 2 bases, with 8 bases left in between. The length of the CDR3 is 12 residues. CDR3 nucleotide sequence: TGCGCCAGCAGAGACCAAACCTACGAGCAGTACTTC. Encoded protein: CASRDQTYEQYF.

Comment on this clone: The sample contains more than one DNA sequence encoding this CDR3. The gene calls are TRBV7-6 and TRBJ1-1, with D uncertain. V was shortened by 2 bases and J by 1 base, with 5 bases between the two germline ends. CDR1 is SGHVS and CDR2 is FNYEAQ in the germline V gene. This CDR3 is 13 amino acids long. The CDR3 DNA is TGTGCCAGCAGCTTATCTTCGAACACTGAAGCTTTCTTT. It encodes CASSLSSNTEAFF.

This chain links TRBV18 with TRBJ1-1, with TRBD1 matching 7 bases. Trimming took 0 bases from V and 6 from J; bases not matched to a gene: 7. The CDR3 has 15 residues. Germline values: CDR1 KGHSH, CDR2 LQKENI. The CDR3 region is CASSPPSQGDSEAFF. The CDR3 region has the DNA TGTGCCAGCTCACCACCTAGTCAGGGGGATTCTGAAGCTTTCTTT.

V usage is TRBV5-1 and J usage is TRBJ2-7; TRBD2 matches at 7 bases. In germline, CDR1 is SGHRS, CDR2 YFSETQ. This CDR3 has 14 amino acids. V was pared by 5 bases and J by 3 bases, with 8 bases of the junction left unmatched. CDR3 loop: CASRPTAGVYEQYF. In DNA, the CDR3 is TGCGCCAGCAGACCGACTGCGGGGGTCTACGAGCAGTACTTC.

V is TRBV7-8 and J is TRBJ2-7, with D unresolved. The CDR3 extends over 12 amino acids. Germline values: CDR1 SGHVS, CDR2 FQNEAQ. Trimming removed 4 bases from V and 3 bases from J, with 7 bases in between. Here the CDR3 reads CASSSDGYEQYF. The CDR3 region has the DNA TGTGCCAGCAGCTCCGACGGCTACGAGCAGTACTTC.

The V and J genes are TRBV7-9 and TRBJ2-3; D may correspond to TRBD1 or TRBD2 (5 bases each). CDR3 size: 14 residues. Germline V CDR1 and CDR2: SEHNR, FQNEAQ (reference sequence). V was shortened by 6 bases and J by 2 bases, with 12 bases between the two germline ends. The CDR3 DNA reads TGTGCCAGCAGTCCGGGGCAGCCCACAGATACGCAGTATTTT. Encoded protein: CASSPGQPTDTQYF.

On this clone: The DNA is left out, because the CDR3 cannot be placed on it with certainty; the CDR3 is given as TCRdb lists it. The chain recombines TRBV27 with TRBJ1-4. The CDR3 spans 13 residues, counting both ends. Per the germline V gene, CDR1 is MNHEY and CDR2 is SMNVEV (reference sequence). CDR3 region: CASSSSRGEKLFF.

The chain is built from TRBV9 and TRBJ2-3, with 14 nucleotides matching TRBD2. This CDR3 is 16 amino acids long. With 4 bases clipped from V and 4 bases from J, the junction kept 5 bases outside the gene matches. Germline CDR1 reads SGDLS; CDR2 reads YYNGEE. The CDR3 DNA reads TGTGCCAGCAGCTTCACGGGACTAGCGGGGGCAGATACGCAGTATTTT. It encodes CASSFTGLAGADTQYF.

The gene calls are TRBV7-2 and TRBJ1-6; TRBD1 matches at 7 bases. The CDR3 runs 14 residues. Germline-derived CDR1 and CDR2 are SGHTA and FQGNSA. V dropped 7 bases and J dropped 10; count of bases not matched to a gene: 10. This CDR3 is CASTPDRRRSPLHF. CDR3 bases: TGTGCCAGCACCCCGGACAGGCGGCGATCACCCCTCCACTTT.